This TCR beta chain was recorded in a study of Graves' ophthalmopathy and Graves' hyperthyroidism (dated by TCRdb to 2016 to 2019). At the level of the whole study: Peripheral blood was collected before any treatment was given, at the time of initial diagnosis. To tell Graves' ophthalmopathy apart from Graves' hyperthyroidism, and to predict which patients would progress to ophthalmopathy, the study relied on TCR beta repertoire signatures. In total, 135 blood samples were TCR-sequenced: approximately 40 ophthalmopathy, roughly 77 hyperthyroidism and around 17 hyperthyroidism-to-ophthalmopathy patients. To explore V-J signatures that separate ophthalmopathy from hyperthyroidism, a discovery set of about a hundred patients was enrolled, consisting of fewer than 45 with ophthalmopathy and 55 to 65 with stable hyperthyroidism. An independent validation cohort comprised 18 hyperthyroidism patients and 17 patients who later progressed from hyperthyroidism to ophthalmopathy. In five to seven hyperthyroidism patients, the T-cell repertoire of thyroid tissue was compared with the T-cell repertoire of blood. Once sampling was done, hyperthyroidism patients were given methimazole at a starting dose of 30 mg daily, while ophthalmopathy patients were given high-dose intravenous methylprednisolone.

Regarding this clonotype: The antigen it binds to is not known. One junction end does not reproduce the germline sequence, and a read error may be involved.

TCR beta CDR3 regions were amplified from RNA transcripts for repertoire sequencing. HTBI primers and the Qiagen OneStep RT-PCR kit were used in a first-round RT-PCR, which was followed by a second-round multiplex PCR, size selection and purification. The libraries underwent paired-end sequencing with 100 bp reads on an Illumina HiSeq2000. For the original study's pipeline: Reads were processed with SOAPnuke, discarding reads with adapters, uncalled bases, mean Phred below 15, or no exact constant-primer or identifier match. High-quality paired reads were merged with COPE v1.2.5. Each unique nucleotide sequence was treated as a clonotype, and MiTCR v1.1 was used to align the clonotypes to the IMGT TRB V, D and J references. The analysis was limited to V-J combinations with a frequency above 0.0001, which together covered 99.2% of the repertoires. For each V-J combination, a TCR clonal expansion and chaos score was defined as the ratio of F50 clonal expansion to chaos observed in the TCRdist matrix. Welch's t-statistics and random forest were used to reduce features to about 14 V-J combinations, which were fed into a naive Bayes classifier. The Morisita-Horn index was used to measure how similar the thyroid and blood repertoires were. TCRdb handled the public reads itself, with Q25 trimming in fastp and clone calling in MiXCR, and kept productive beta chains. Every distinct CDR3 protein forms one entry, paired with its most common genes and DNA. The V and J calls shown here were made by TCRdb, not taken from the authors' results. The sample table records 600,000 to 700,000 distinct CDR3 sequences; over 40% of these occur just once. Jointly, the top ten make up around 3.3% of the sample.

General findings and caveats noted by the study authors: No statistical method was used to predetermine the sample size, and group allocation was not hidden from the investigators. The 13-signature model separated ophthalmopathy from stable hyperthyroidism with about 86% sensitivity and about 81% specificity in cross-validation, and 80%/75% in the test set. In validation, the model predicted ophthalmopathy progression with about 71% sensitivity and roughly 72% specificity; roughly 11 predicted patients were CT-confirmed with GO in a median of about 6.2 months. Among expanded thyroid clonotypes with frequency above 0.001, most also showed up in blood, which suggests that blood repertoires may reflect the thyroid immune response.

Ophthalmopathy patients were characterized by moderately to severely active disease, a Clinical Activity Score of at least 3, a NOSPECS grade of at least 4, and a disease duration under 3 months. Patients with other autoimmune diseases, uncontrolled infections, pregnancy or lactation were excluded. Diagnosis was based on clinical symptoms, serum thyroxine, TRAb, thyroid ultrasound and orbital computed tomography. Using Ficoll-Paque density gradient centrifugation, PBMCs were isolated from about 10 ml of fresh peripheral blood. Total RNA was extracted using Trizol reagent, and RNA quality was checked on an Agilent 2100 Bioanalyzer. From its cysteine to its phenylalanine, the CDR3 spans 16 amino acids. Of all the DNA, just the CDR3 is kept, 48 bases in frame from base 1. Taken from the germline V gene, the CDR1 and CDR2 loops are SNHLY and FYNNEI.

The receptor's source is an adult man with Graves' ophthalmopathy. The chain links TRBV2 with TRBJ1-1, with TRBD1 perhaps the D gene, on 6 matching bases. Sequenced material: peripheral blood. The DNA sequence is TGCGCCAGCAGTGAGTCTAGGTGGGCAGGGGAGGGTGAAGCTTTCTTT. Its amino acids are CASSESRWAGEGEAFF.